The rows below give T cell receptor beta chains drawn from one sample of a study of blood T cells in healthy people across ages. TCRdb analysed the 5' RACE reads with MiXCR anew, one entry per CDR3 protein. The data hold about 1.1 million distinct CDR3 sequences, with around two fifths observed a single time. The material sequenced was blood. The receptors here all came from a man aged 18 to 29 in good health. The CDR3 runs from the conserved cysteine through the conserved F or W. The D gene is left open where the match is weak. Clone size is shown for a subset of rows, as once, few, many or a class of expanded clone.

V: TRBV10-3; D: TRBD1; J: TRBJ1-1; size: .; CDR3: CAISEGTGTMNTEAFF; DNA: TGTGCCATCAGTGAGGGGACAGGGACTATGAACACTGAAGCTTTCTTT
V: TRBV7-2; D: .; J: TRBJ2-7; size: few; CDR3: CASSFDLSYEQYF; DNA: TGTGCCAGCAGCTTTGATTTGTCCTACGAGCAGTACTTC
V: TRBV12-3/TRBV12-4; D: TRBD1; J: TRBJ1-2; size: few; CDR3: CASSLGEGTGAKYGYTF; DNA: TGTGCCAGCAGTTTAGGAGAAGGGACAGGGGCCAAATATGGCTACACCTTC
V: TRBV7-9; D: TRBD1; J: TRBJ1-1; size: .; CDR3: CASRPGQATEAFF; DNA: TGTGCCAGCAGGCCCGGACAGGCCACTGAAGCTTTCTTT
V: TRBV7-2; D: TRBD2; J: TRBJ2-2; size: .; CDR3: CASRRSGRANTGELFF; DNA: TGTGCCAGCAGAAGAAGCGGGAGGGCAAACACCGGGGAGCTGTTTTTT
V: TRBV9; D: .; J: TRBJ1-2; size: many; CDR3: CASTAGRNYGYTF; DNA: TGTGCCAGCACCGCTGGACGGAACTATGGCTACACCTTC
V: TRBV7-2; D: .; J: TRBJ2-5; size: .; CDR3: CASSLLGWGYQETQYF; DNA: TGTGCCAGCAGCTTACTGGGCTGGGGGTACCAAGAGACCCAGTACTTC
V: TRBV7-9; D: .; J: TRBJ2-7; size: many; CDR3: CASSPYNEQYF; DNA: TGTGCCAGCAGCCCTTACAATGAGCAGTACTTC
V: TRBV28; D: .; J: TRBJ2-3; size: .; CDR3: CASRRGGSDTQYF; DNA: TGTGCCAGCAGACGGGGTGGTTCAGATACGCAGTATTTT
V: TRBV4-1; D: TRBD1; J: TRBJ2-7; size: few; CDR3: CASSPGQLSYEQYF; DNA: TGCGCCAGCAGCCCGGGACAGCTCTCCTACGAGCAGTACTTC
V: TRBV6-6; D: TRBD1; J: TRBJ2-1; size: .; CDR3: CASSYSRQGWNHEQFF; DNA: TGTGCCAGCAGTTACTCCAGACAGGGGTGGAACCATGAGCAGTTCTTC
V: TRBV2; D: .; J: TRBJ2-3; size: .; CDR3: CASRGRPTDTRYF; DNA: TGTGCCAGCAGGGGACGGCCCACAGATACGCGGTATTTT
V: TRBV7-2; D: TRBD1; J: TRBJ1-1; size: .; CDR3: CASSYRQGRDTEAFF; DNA: TGTGCCAGCAGCTACCGACAGGGGAGGGACACTGAAGCTTTCTTT
V: TRBV12-3/TRBV12-4; D: TRBD1; J: TRBJ2-7; size: .; CDR3: CASSFGTGSSYEQYF; DNA: TGTGCCAGCAGTTTCGGGACAGGGAGCTCCTACGAGCAGTACTTC
V: TRBV7-9; D: .; J: TRBJ1-4; size: .; CDR3: CAGSPRGRINEKLFF; DNA: TGTGCCGGCAGCCCAAGGGGACGGATTAATGAAAAACTGTTTTTT
V: TRBV12-3/TRBV12-4; D: .; J: TRBJ2-6; size: .; CDR3: CASTGGSGANVLTF; DNA: TGTGCCAGCACCGGGGGCTCTGGGGCCAACGTCCTGACTTTC
V: TRBV4-3; D: TRBD1; J: TRBJ1-1; size: .; CDR3: CASSQGLQGDNTEAFF; DNA: TGCGCCAGCAGCCAAGGCCTACAGGGGGATAACACTGAAGCTTTCTTT
V: TRBV10-3; D: .; J: TRBJ2-5; size: .; CDR3: CAISDRGGQETQYF; DNA: TGTGCCATCAGTGACAGGGGGGGGCAAGAGACCCAGTACTTC
V: TRBV12-3/TRBV12-4; D: .; J: TRBJ2-7; size: few; CDR3: CASRLDSASYEQYF; DNA: TGTGCCAGCAGGCTCGACTCGGCATCCTACGAGCAGTACTTC
V: TRBV19; D: .; J: TRBJ1-1; size: .; CDR3: CASSMEIHGGTEAFF; DNA: TGTGCCAGTAGTATGGAGATCCACGGAGGCACTGAAGCTTTCTTT
V: TRBV27; D: .; J: TRBJ2-7; size: .; CDR3: CASSLSMTYEQYF; DNA: TGTGCCAGCAGTTTGTCCATGACCTACGAGCAGTACTTC
V: TRBV5-1; D: .; J: TRBJ2-5; size: .; CDR3: CASSVFPGPKETQYF; DNA: TGCGCCAGCAGTGTTTTTCCAGGCCCCAAAGAGACCCAGTACTTC
V: TRBV20-1; D: .; J: TRBJ2-3; size: .; CDR3: CSARDLPRDSRLTDTQYF; DNA: TGCAGTGCTAGAGATCTTCCAAGGGACTCAAGACTCACAGATACGCAGTATTTT
V: TRBV5-1; D: .; J: TRBJ1-5; size: few; CDR3: CASSVEPNQPQHF; DNA: TGTGCCAGCAGCGTAGAACCCAATCAGCCCCAGCATTTT
V: TRBV12-3/TRBV12-4; D: .; J: TRBJ1-2; size: .; CDR3: CASSAGEGGYTF; DNA: TGTGCCAGCAGTGCAGGGGAGGGTGGCTACACCTTC
V: TRBV20-1; D: .; J: TRBJ1-2; size: few; CDR3: CSVKDSTNYGYTF; DNA: TGCAGTGTTAAGGACAGCACGAACTATGGCTACACCTTC
V: TRBV29-1; D: .; J: TRBJ1-5; size: .; CDR3: CSVGTNRNQPQHF; DNA: TGCAGCGTGGGGACAAATCGCAATCAGCCCCAGCATTTT
V: TRBV12-3/TRBV12-4; D: .; J: TRBJ2-3; size: few; CDR3: CASSPTGAASTDTQYF; DNA: TGTGCCAGCAGCCCCACGGGGGCCGCTAGCACAGATACGCAGTATTTT
V: TRBV29-1; D: .; J: TRBJ1-2; size: many; CDR3: CSVEVGGDGYTF; DNA: TGCAGCGTTGAAGTGGGCGGGGATGGCTACACCTTC
V: TRBV30; D: .; J: TRBJ1-5; size: .; CDR3: CAWSVGEYSNQPQHF; DNA: TGTGCCTGGAGTGTAGGAGAGTATAGCAATCAGCCCCAGCATTTT
V: TRBV29-1; D: TRBD2; J: TRBJ2-5; size: .; CDR3: CSVLTSGGVYEQYF; DNA: TGCAGTGTGCTGACTAGCGGGGGGGTATATGAGCAGTACTTC
V: TRBV6-2/TRBV6-3; D: .; J: TRBJ1-4; size: .; CDR3: CASTGDGEKLFF; DNA: TGTGCCAGCACCGGGGACGGTGAAAAACTGTTTTTT
V: TRBV20-1; D: TRBD1; J: TRBJ1-5; size: .; CDR3: CSARGRGQESNQPQHF; DNA: TGCAGTGCTAGGGGAAGGGGGCAGGAAAGCAATCAGCCCCAGCATTTT
V: TRBV7-2; D: TRBD2; J: TRBJ2-5; size: .; CDR3: CASSLEPGRVRNVQYF; DNA: TGTGCCAGCAGCTTAGAGCCAGGGAGGGTTCGAAACGTTCAGTACTTC
V: TRBV6-5; D: TRBD1; J: TRBJ1-4; size: .; CDR3: CASSYSYDRVGEKLFF; DNA: TGTGCCAGCAGTTACTCATACGACAGGGTGGGTGAAAAACTGTTTTTT
V: TRBV4-3; D: TRBD1; J: TRBJ2-1; size: few; CDR3: CASSQDPTGQGSYNEQFF; DNA: TGCGCCAGCAGCCAAGATCCGACAGGACAGGGGTCGTACAATGAGCAGTTCTTC
V: TRBV4-3; D: .; J: TRBJ2-3; size: .; CDR3: CASSLSPSKLRSADTQYF; DNA: TGCGCCAGCAGCCTCTCCCCGAGTAAGCTGAGGAGCGCAGATACGCAGTATTTT
V: TRBV4-2; D: .; J: TRBJ1-2; size: .; CDR3: CASSPIGGWVYTF; DNA: TGTGCCAGCAGTCCAATCGGGGGGTGGGTTTACACCTTC
V: TRBV9; D: TRBD2; J: TRBJ2-2; size: few; CDR3: CASSVAGGGNTGELFF; DNA: TGTGCCAGCAGCGTAGCTGGCGGGGGGAACACCGGGGAGCTGTTTTTT
V: TRBV3-1; D: TRBD2; J: TRBJ2-3; size: .; CDR3: CASSQTSPAGTDTQYF; DNA: TGTGCCAGCAGCCAGACTAGCCCCGCTGGGACAGATACGCAGTATTTT
V: TRBV5-1; D: .; J: TRBJ1-2; size: few; CDR3: CASSLVGGGGYTF; DNA: TGCGCCAGCAGCTTGGTTGGGGGTGGTGGCTACACCTTC
V: TRBV6-2/TRBV6-3; D: .; J: TRBJ2-1; size: .; CDR3: CASTDRPQYNEQFF; DNA: TGTGCCAGCACCGACCGGCCCCAGTACAATGAGCAGTTCTTC
V: TRBV6-1; D: .; J: TRBJ1-5; size: .; CDR3: CASHESNRPQHF; DNA: TGTGCCAGCCACGAGAGCAATCGGCCCCAGCATTTT
V: TRBV10-3; D: .; J: TRBJ2-1; size: .; CDR3: CAISPGTYNEQFF; DNA: TGTGCCATCAGCCCAGGGACCTACAATGAGCAGTTCTTC
V: TRBV4-1; D: TRBD1; J: TRBJ2-3; size: few; CDR3: CASSQVGTGSTDTQYF; DNA: TGCGCCAGCAGCCAAGTAGGGACAGGTAGCACAGATACGCAGTATTTT
V: TRBV27; D: .; J: TRBJ2-1; size: few; CDR3: CASSWAVYNEQFF; DNA: TGTGCCAGCAGCTGGGCAGTATACAATGAGCAGTTCTTC
V: TRBV4-1; D: TRBD2; J: TRBJ2-7; size: .; CDR3: CASSQPASGTYEQYF; DNA: TGCGCCAGCAGCCAACCGGCTAGCGGTACCTACGAGCAGTACTTC
V: TRBV3-1; D: .; J: TRBJ1-2; size: many; CDR3: CARGQSNYGYTF; DNA: TGTGCCCGCGGACAGTCTAACTATGGCTACACCTTC
V: TRBV24-1; D: TRBD1; J: TRBJ1-2; size: .; CDR3: CATSDSRTGGYGYTF; DNA: TGTGCCACCAGTGATTCTCGGACAGGAGGCTATGGCTACACCTTC
V: TRBV10-3; D: TRBD2; J: TRBJ2-7; size: few; CDR3: CAISAGGSYEQYF; DNA: TGTGCCATCAGTGCGGGGGGCTCCTACGAGCAGTACTTC
V: TRBV20-1; D: .; J: TRBJ2-2; size: .; CDR3: CSGRTLNTGELFF; DNA: TGCAGTGGCCGGACACTGAACACCGGGGAGCTGTTTTTT
V: TRBV27; D: TRBD1; J: TRBJ1-5; size: few; CDR3: CASSLGQGAGNQPQHF; DNA: TGTGCCAGCAGTTTAGGACAGGGTGCCGGCAATCAGCCCCAGCATTTT
V: TRBV4-3; D: .; J: TRBJ1-5; size: .; CDR3: CASSREPGGGDQPQHF; DNA: TGCGCCAGCAGCCGAGAGCCTGGAGGGGGGGATCAGCCCCAGCATTTT
V: TRBV7-2; D: TRBD1; J: TRBJ1-1; size: .; CDR3: CASSGTGTGAEAFF; DNA: TGTGCCAGCAGCGGCACCGGGACAGGGGCTGAAGCTTTCTTT
V: TRBV9; D: .; J: TRBJ1-2; size: .; CDR3: CASSVVETDIYGYTF; DNA: TGTGCCAGCAGCGTAGTTGAGACGGATATCTATGGCTACACCTTC
V: TRBV20-1; D: TRBD2; J: TRBJ2-7; size: .; CDR3: CSASQPGLAAYEQYF; DNA: TGCAGTGCTAGTCAACCGGGACTAGCAGCCTACGAGCAGTACTTC
V: TRBV29-1; D: .; J: TRBJ1-4; size: .; CDR3: CSGQGPGAKLFF; DNA: TGCAGCGGGCAGGGCCCTGGGGCAAAACTGTTTTTT
V: TRBV7-9; D: .; J: TRBJ2-7; size: .; CDR3: CASSLGLYREQYF; DNA: TGTGCCAGCAGCTTGGGGCTGTATCGCGAGCAGTACTTC
V: TRBV5-6; D: .; J: TRBJ2-1; size: few; CDR3: CASSLEGGDEQFF; DNA: TGTGCCAGCAGCTTGGAGGGGGGCGATGAGCAGTTCTTC